The next 16 T cell receptor beta chains were all read from a single sample in a study of blood T cells in healthy people across ages. Primers used in a second PCR of roughly 7 to 12 cycles were a sample-barcoded 5' primer and a J-beta primer mix. From the 5' RACE reads, TCRdb called clonotypes with MiXCR, one entry per CDR3 protein. The sample yields 870,000 or so distinct CDR3 sequences, 25% to 30% seen once. Specimen: blood. All receptors derive from an elderly woman in good health.

This clonotype has at least ten counts. This sequence joins TRBV7-2 and TRBJ2-5, with 15 bases lining up with TRBD2. The germline gives CDR1 SGHTA, CDR2 FQGNSA. V lost 4 bases and J lost 2; bases outside the gene matches: 2. The CDR3 contains 16 residues. CDR3 protein: CASSSGLAGGQETQYF. CDR3 coding DNA: TGTGCCAGCAGCTCGGGACTAGCGGGGGGACAAGAGACCCAGTACTTC.

About this clonotype: A much more abundant neighbour one base away suggests this may be a read error. V usage is TRBV2 and J usage is TRBJ1-2; no clear D gene. The germline V gene encodes CDR1 SNHLY and CDR2 FYNNEI. This CDR3 contains 13 residues. CDR3 loop: CAGSEAGSHGYTF. CDR3 DNA: TGTGCCGGCAGTGAAGCGGGCAGCCATGGCTACACCTTC.

J is TRBJ1-5 and V is TRBV6-6; D is uncertain. CDR3 length equals 15 residues. V lost 2 bases and J 4 bases, leaving 12 bases between the germline ends. Germline V gives CDR1 MNHNY, CDR2 SVGAGI (reference sequence). CDR3 nucleotides: TGTGCCAGCAGTTACCTAGCCGGGGAAAATCAGCCCCAGCATTTT. It encodes CASSYLAGENQPQHF.

This clonotype was recorded at least ten times. The J gene is TRBJ2-1, the V gene TRBV7-2; 7 bases line up with TRBD2. J gave up 3 bases and V 5 bases, and 13 bases lay outside the gene matches. CDR1 and CDR2 (germline): SGHTA, FQGNSA. The length of the CDR3 is 17 residues. The CDR3 loop reads CASSISDAWGGYNEQFF. In DNA form, the CDR3 reads TGTGCCAGCAGCATCTCTGACGCGTGGGGGGGCTACAATGAGCAGTTCTTC.

This clonotype has a count of ten or more. DNA of the CDR3: TGTGCCAGCAGCCCCAGGGGGTACACAGATACGCAGTATTTT. Translated: CASSPRGYTDTQYF. This chain uses TRBV25-1 with TRBJ2-3, with 7 bases identical to TRBD1. J was trimmed by 2 bases and V by 6 bases; bases with no gene match: 5. Per the germline V gene, CDR1 is MGHDK and CDR2 is SYGVNS. The CDR3 is 14 amino acids.

This clonotype was counted between two and nine times. The chain links TRBV7-2 to TRBJ2-2; D is perhaps TRBD1 (5 bases). This CDR3 comprises 12 residues. V lost 5 bases and J lost 9, with 10 bases in between. CDR1 and CDR2 (germline): SGHTA, FQGNSA. The CDR3 nucleotides read TGTGCCAGCAGCAAGACAGCTAGGGAGCTGTTTTTT. This codes for CASSKTARELFF. Complete variable domain (other parts from reference TRBV7-2 and TRBJ2-2): GAGVSQSPSNKVTEKGKDVELRCDPISGHTALYWYRQSLGQGLEFLIYFQGNSAPDKSGLPSDRFSAERTGGSVSTLTIQRTQQEDSAVYLCASSKTARELFFGEGSRLTVL.

In its sample, this clonotype was seen a few times. V usage is TRBV20-1 and J usage is TRBJ1-1; D call uncertain. Germline values: CDR1 DFQATT, CDR2 SNEGSKA (reference sequence). With 3 bases removed from V and 2 bases from J, the gap between germline ends came to 1 base. This CDR3 region has 10 residues. The CDR3: CSASNTEAFF. The CDR3 nucleotides read TGCAGTGCTAGCAACACTGAAGCTTTCTTT.

CDR3 bases: TGTACGTCTGGTCGGGGGGACGAGCAGTACTTC. Translation gives CTSGRGDEQYF. The chain couples TRBV6-5 to TRBJ2-5; 7 bases match TRBD2. The J call is uncertain, as TRBJ2-7 better fits the DNA end. The CDR3 contains 11 residues. Germline assignment: CDR1 MNHEY and CDR2 SVGAGI.

V usage is TRBV11-2 and J usage is TRBJ2-1, with TRBD2 matching 7 bases. The J segment lost 8 bases and the V segment lost 5 bases, leaving 9 bases of the junction unmatched. The CDR3 is 14 residues long. CDR1 and CDR2 (germline): SGHAT, FQNNGV. CDR3 amino acids: CASSPRTSSYEQFF. The DNA for the CDR3 is TGTGCCAGCAGCCCCCGGACTAGTTCGTATGAGCAGTTCTTC.

This clonotype was detected ten times or more. The chain links TRBV7-2 to TRBJ2-5; D remains unclear. The CDR3 is made up of 12 amino acids. The germline CDR1 and CDR2 sequences are SGHTA and FQGNSA. V dropped 1 base and J dropped 7 bases, with 7 bases sitting between them. Here the CDR3 DNA reads TGTGCCAGCAGCTTAGAAGGGTCGACCCAGTACTTC. As protein: CASSLEGSTQYF.

This clonotype was recorded at least ten times. DNA of the CDR3: TGTGCCAGCAGCCACACGCACTACCGACTTCAAGAGACCCAGTACTTC. Protein product: CASSHTHYRLQETQYF. The rearrangement links TRBV3-1 to TRBJ2-5; D uncertain. This CDR3 has 16 amino acids. The V gene's germline CDR1 is LGHDT and CDR2 YNNKEL (reference sequence). V dropped 3 bases and J dropped 2 bases, with 16 bases sitting between them.

This clonotype was seen ten or more times. The chain recombines TRBV6-5 with TRBJ2-7; D gene unclear. Germline V gives CDR1 MNHEY, CDR2 SVGAGI. The CDR3 runs to 14 residues. V was cut by 6 bases and J by 4 bases, with 16 bases left in between. The CDR3 is CASRTPRYQYEQYF. Here the CDR3 DNA reads TGTGCCAGCAGAACCCCCCGGTATCAATACGAGCAGTACTTC.

This chain links TRBV6-6 with TRBJ2-2; D possibly corresponds to TRBD2 (6 bases). Per the germline V gene, CDR1 is MNHNY and CDR2 is SVGAGI (reference sequence). V was pared by 2 bases and J by 4 bases, with 11 bases between. The CDR3 loop spans 15 amino acids. The CDR3: CASSYVRGGTGELFF. CDR3 nucleotide sequence: TGTGCCAGCAGTTACGTGAGGGGAGGCACCGGGGAGCTGTTTTTT.

With respect to this clonotype: This clone may be a read error of a much larger clone one base away. The chain couples TRBV5-1 to TRBJ2-1; 7 nucleotides match TRBD2. With 4 bases clipped from V and 13 bases from J, the junction kept 11 bases outside the gene matches. This CDR3 is built from 13 residues. Germline loops: CDR1 SGHRS, CDR2 YFSETQ. The CDR3 DNA is TGCGCCAGCAGCGAAACTAGCGAGGGGACCCAGTTCTTC. Translation: CASSETSEGTQFF.

As regards this clonotype: Since a much larger clone is just one base distant, this may be a read error. V and J are TRBV6-2 or TRBV6-3 and TRBJ2-5, with D perhaps matching TRBD1 (6 bases). The CDR3 has 12 amino acids. Germline V gives CDR1 MNHEY, CDR2 SVGEGT. The CDR3 protein is CASSWTVEIQYF. In nucleotides, the CDR3 is TGTGCCAGCAGTTGGACAGTAGAGATCCAGTACTTC.

CDR3 sequence (DNA): TGTGCCAGCAGTTACCTGGCAGGGCGATCGATCACTGAAGCTTTCTTT. The encoded protein is CASSYLAGRSITEAFF. V is TRBV6-2 or TRBV6-3 and J is TRBJ1-1; TRBD1 might be the D (5 bases). The germline CDR1 and CDR2 sequences are MNHEY and SVGEGT. The CDR3 extends over 16 amino acids. The ends were cut back, 2 bases at V and 4 bases at J, with 17 bases in the middle.